Listed below are T cell receptor beta chains from one sample, sequenced in a study of CD8 T cells in Susac syndrome. TCRdb reprocessed the immunoSEQ multiplex PCR reads via MiXCR and lists one record per CDR3 protein. The table has around 200,000 distinct CDR3 sequences, around 95% seen once; the top ten hold around 0.096%. The sequencing input was CD4+ T cells from PBMCs. The origin of the receptors is a human donor with Susac syndrome. Both conserved end residues are part of each CDR3. The D gene is left open where the match is weak. Clone size is not always given. Where it is, it says once, few, many or a class for expanded clones.

V gene	clone size	J gene	D gene	CDR3 protein	CDR3 DNA
TRBV29-1	-	TRBJ2-5	-	CSVDDRGETQYF	TGCAGCGTTGATGACCGGGGGGAGACCCAGTACTTC
TRBV19	-	TRBJ2-7	-	CASSILEGAYEQYF	TGTGCCAGTAGTATACTAGAGGGCGCCTACGAGCAGTACTTC
TRBV30	-	TRBJ1-1	-	CAMMIPFPNTEAFF	TGTGCCATGATGATTCCATTCCCGAACACTGAAGCTTTCTTT
TRBV29-1	few	TRBJ2-5	-	CSVEGGETQYF	TGCAGCGTTGAAGGGGGTGAGACCCAGTACTTC
TRBV12-3/TRBV12-4	-	TRBJ2-2	TRBD2	CASSTGGAGELFF	TGTGCCAGCAGCACCGGGGGGGCAGGGGAGCTGTTTTTT
TRBV10-3	-	TRBJ1-2	-	CAISEIKGPNRGYTF	TGTGCCATCAGTGAAATTAAGGGCCCCAACAGAGGCTACACCTTC
TRBV6-5	-	TRBJ2-7	TRBD1	CASSYVRDSSYEQYF	TGTGCCAGCAGTTACGTCCGGGACAGTTCCTACGAGCAGTACTTC
TRBV30	-	TRBJ2-7	-	CAWSRGGTVSYEQYF	TGTGCCTGGAGTAGGGGGGGGACAGTCTCCTACGAGCAGTACTTC
TRBV11-2	-	TRBJ1-1	-	CASTLRMKNTEAFF	TGTGCCAGCACCCTAAGGATGAAGAACACTGAAGCTTTCTTT
TRBV3-1	-	TRBJ2-5	TRBD1	CASSHRTGAGETQYF	TGTGCCAGCAGCCATCGGACAGGGGCGGGGGAGACCCAGTACTTC
TRBV20-1	-	TRBJ2-7	-	CSARGGRGYEQYF	TGCAGTGCTAGAGGGGGCAGGGGCTACGAGCAGTACTTC
TRBV7-8	-	TRBJ1-2	-	CASSLDRGTDGYTF	TGTGCCAGCAGCTTAGATAGGGGTACGGATGGCTACACCTTC
TRBV30	-	TRBJ2-3	-	CAWSFGLAYTDTQYF	TGTGCCTGGAGTTTCGGACTTGCCTACACAGATACGCAGTATTTT
TRBV30	-	TRBJ2-3	TRBD2	CASYSGGQADTQYF	TGTGCCTCCTATAGCGGGGGGCAGGCAGATACGCAGTATTTT
TRBV12-3/TRBV12-4	-	TRBJ2-5	-	CASRRGGGQAGTQYF	TGTGCCAGCAGGAGAGGGGGGGGCCAGGCCGGGACCCAGTACTTC
TRBV2	-	TRBJ2-3	TRBD2	CASRRLADTDTQYF	TGTGCCAGCAGAAGGCTAGCGGACACAGATACGCAGTATTTT
TRBV5-1	-	TRBJ2-5	-	CASSLERTEETQYF	TGCGCCAGCAGCTTGGAGAGGACGGAAGAGACCCAGTACTTC
TRBV6-4	-	TRBJ2-3	TRBD2	CASSDGGGSDTQYF	TGTGCCAGCAGTGACGGCGGGGGGTCAGATACGCAGTATTTT
TRBV9	few	TRBJ2-5	-	CASSVAGGETQYF	TGTGCCAGCAGCGTAGCTGGGGGTGAGACCCAGTACTTC
TRBV29-1	-	TRBJ1-2	-	CSVARGRVDYGYTF	TGCAGCGTTGCCAGGGGCAGGGTAGACTATGGCTACACCTTC
TRBV3-1	once	TRBJ2-7	-	CASSQDRTLFEQYF	TGTGCCAGCAGCCAAGATAGGACCCTTTTTGAGCAGTACTTC
TRBV19	-	TRBJ1-5	TRBD1	CASRPGTVNQPQHF	TGTGCCAGTAGACCCGGGACAGTCAATCAGCCCCAGCATTTT
TRBV5-1	-	TRBJ1-6	-	CASSLGWGSYNSPLHF	TGCGCCAGCAGCCTCGGATGGGGGTCCTATAATTCACCCCTCCACTTT
TRBV3-1	-	TRBJ2-2	TRBD2	CASSQERLAGNTGELFF	TGTGCCAGCAGCCAAGAGAGGCTAGCGGGGAACACCGGGGAGCTGTTTTTT
TRBV4-1	-	TRBJ2-3	TRBD2	CASRVAGGADTQYF	TGCGCCAGCAGAGTAGCGGGGGGGGCAGATACGCAGTATTTT
TRBV7-3	-	TRBJ2-1	-	CASSLGPGDLGFEQFF	TGTGCCAGCAGCTTAGGTCCGGGGGACCTGGGGTTTGAGCAGTTCTTC
TRBV27	once	TRBJ2-7	TRBD2	CASSFEGRGYEQYF	TGTGCCAGCAGTTTTGAGGGGAGGGGCTACGAGCAGTACTTC
TRBV18	-	TRBJ1-6	-	CASSPPWQRNSPLHF	TGTGCCAGCTCACCACCGTGGCAAAGAAATTCACCCCTCCACTTT
TRBV11-1	-	TRBJ2-1	TRBD2	CASSLGTSGDYEQFF	TGTGCCAGCAGCTTGGGGACTAGCGGGGACTATGAGCAGTTCTTC
TRBV6-5	-	TRBJ2-1	-	CASSRPGTVQFF	TGTGCCAGCAGTCGCCCCGGGACGGTTCAGTTCTTC
TRBV12-3/TRBV12-4	-	TRBJ2-7	-	CASSLHTAYEQYF	TGTGCCAGCAGTCTCCACACAGCGTACGAGCAGTACTTC
TRBV4-3	-	TRBJ2-6	TRBD2	CASSPGLAGGSFFFSGANVLTF	TGCGCCAGCAGCCCGGGACTAGCGGGGGGATCATTCTTTTTTTCTGGGGCCAACGTCCTGACTTTC
TRBV29-1	-	TRBJ1-2	TRBD1	CSVVVTGANYGYTF	TGCAGCGTTGTTGTCACAGGGGCCAACTATGGCTACACCTTC
TRBV12-3/TRBV12-4	-	TRBJ2-7	TRBD2	CASRYGLAGVYEQYF	TGTGCCAGCAGGTACGGACTAGCGGGGGTCTACGAGCAGTACTTC
TRBV3-1	-	TRBJ2-2	-	CASSQVVGELFF	TGTGCCAGCAGCCAAGTGGTCGGGGAGCTGTTTTTT
TRBV29-1	-	TRBJ2-5	-	CSVVEGHSTQETQYF	TGCAGCGTTGTTGAGGGTCACAGTACCCAAGAGACCCAGTACTTC
TRBV29-1	-	TRBJ1-2	TRBD1	CSDHRGSKGYTF	TGCAGCGACCACAGGGGGTCTAAGGGCTACACCTTC
TRBV3-1	-	TRBJ2-5	-	CASSQWGQETQYF	TGTGCCAGCAGCCAATGGGGGCAAGAGACCCAGTACTTC
TRBV29-1	-	TRBJ2-5	-	CSVEHQGRPQYF	TGCAGCGTTGAACACCAGGGGAGGCCCCAGTACTTC
TRBV3-1	-	TRBJ2-5	TRBD2	CASSLGTSGAQETQYF	TGTGCCAGCAGCCTTGGGACTAGCGGGGCTCAAGAGACCCAGTACTTC
TRBV15	-	TRBJ2-7	TRBD1	CATSRDPGQHAYEQYF	TGTGCCACCAGCAGAGACCCGGGACAGCATGCCTACGAGCAGTACTTC
TRBV4-1	-	TRBJ2-5	TRBD2	CASSQDGTSGETQYF	TGCGCCAGCAGCCAAGATGGGACTAGCGGAGAGACCCAGTACTTC
TRBV28	-	TRBJ1-6	-	CASTLTAGNSPLHF	TGTGCCAGCACTCTGACTGCGGGGAATTCACCCCTCCACTTT
TRBV4-2	-	TRBJ2-5	TRBD2	CASSQASGGQETQYF	TGTGCCAGCAGCCAGGCTAGCGGGGGGCAAGAGACCCAGTACTTC
TRBV30	-	TRBJ1-5	-	CAWSGQDGQPQHF	TGTGCCTGGAGTGGCCAGGATGGGCAGCCCCAGCATTTT
TRBV20-1	-	TRBJ2-7	-	CSATRPRTSSYEQYF	TGCAGTGCTACCCGGCCCAGAACCAGCTCCTACGAGCAGTACTTC
TRBV12-3/TRBV12-4	-	TRBJ1-5	-	CASSIQAVNQPQHF	TGTGCCAGCAGTATACAGGCGGTCAATCAGCCCCAGCATTTT
TRBV10-3	-	TRBJ2-7	-	CATRSTEAIHEQYF	TGTGCCACTCGATCGACAGAGGCAATCCACGAGCAGTACTTC
TRBV6-5	-	TRBJ2-5	-	CASSQDPWETQYF	TGTGCCAGCAGCCAGGACCCCTGGGAGACCCAGTACTTC
TRBV12-3/TRBV12-4	-	TRBJ2-7	TRBD2	CASSLDSGGYEQYF	TGTGCCAGCAGCCTGGACAGCGGGGGGTACGAGCAGTACTTC
TRBV20-1	-	TRBJ2-2	TRBD2	CSARAGGPGELFF	TGCAGTGCTAGAGCGGGGGGGCCCGGGGAGCTGTTTTTT
TRBV12-3/TRBV12-4	-	TRBJ2-7	TRBD2	CASSSTGLASYEQYF	TGTGCCAGCAGTTCGACGGGACTAGCCTCCTACGAGCAGTACTTC
TRBV5-6	few	TRBJ2-5	-	CASSLVGAGEETQYF	TGTGCCAGCAGCTTGGTCGGGGCAGGGGAAGAGACCCAGTACTTC
TRBV29-1	-	TRBJ1-4	-	CSVDGRGANEKLFF	TGCAGCGTTGATGGTAGAGGGGCTAATGAAAAACTGTTTTTT
TRBV9	-	TRBJ2-2	-	CASSVGGSVNTGELFF	TGTGCCAGCAGCGTAGGGGGTAGTGTGAACACCGGGGAGCTGTTTTTT
TRBV6-5	once	TRBJ2-7	TRBD2	CASSLRLADYEQYF	TGTGCCAGCAGTTTAAGACTAGCGGATTACGAGCAGTACTTC
TRBV11-2	-	TRBJ2-7	-	CASSFSTGSYEQYF	TGTGCCAGCAGCTTTAGCACAGGGTCCTACGAGCAGTACTTC
TRBV5-6	-	TRBJ2-3	-	CASSWPSADTQYF	TGTGCCAGCAGCTGGCCTAGCGCTGATACGCAGTATTTT